A selection of T cell receptor beta chains follows, all from one sample in a study of T cell repertoires in cytomegalovirus infection. TCRdb analysed the reads with MiXCR anew, one entry per CDR3 protein. Of 90,000 to 120,000 distinct CDR3 sequences listed, less than 25% are singletons. The source material was CD8+ T cells from PBMCs. These receptors came from a human donor in good health (CMV status not recorded). Some clones in this sample may be carry-over from other donors' samples. Each CDR3 is given without its conserved first and last residue. D genes are given only for firm matches.

j_gene,d_gene,v_gene,CDR3aa
TRBJ2-1,.,TRBV19,ASTQDASSYNEQF
TRBJ1-1,.,TRBV6-2/TRBV6-3,ASSYSGHRNTEAF
TRBJ2-2,.,TRBV2,ASSASGELF
TRBJ2-1,TRBD1,TRBV15,ATSRDADRVPYNEQF
TRBJ1-5,.,TRBV27,ASSPGRSNQPQH
TRBJ1-5,TRBD1,TRBV6-1,ASSSPTGGQPQH
TRBJ2-5,.,TRBV27,ASSPYRSQY
TRBJ2-1,.,TRBV7-6,ASSLGGLSPDNGNEQF
TRBJ2-4,.,TRBV7-9,ASSLSGAKNIQY
TRBJ1-4,.,TRBV7-2,ASSFRGPTTNEKLF